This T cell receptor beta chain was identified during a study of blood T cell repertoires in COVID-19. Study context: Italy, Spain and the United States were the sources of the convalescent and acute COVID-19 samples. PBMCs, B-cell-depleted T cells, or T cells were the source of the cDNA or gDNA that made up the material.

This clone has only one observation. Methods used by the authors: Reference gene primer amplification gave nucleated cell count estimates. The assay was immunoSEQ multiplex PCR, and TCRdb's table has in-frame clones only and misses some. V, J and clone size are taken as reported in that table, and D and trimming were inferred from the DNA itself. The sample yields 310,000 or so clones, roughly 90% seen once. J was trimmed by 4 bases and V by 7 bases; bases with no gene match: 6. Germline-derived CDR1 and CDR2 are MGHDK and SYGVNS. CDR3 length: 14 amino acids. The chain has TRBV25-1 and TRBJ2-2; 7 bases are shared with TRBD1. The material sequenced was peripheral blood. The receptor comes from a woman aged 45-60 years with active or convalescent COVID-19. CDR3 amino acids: CASTDRASTGELFF. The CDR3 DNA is TGTGCCAGCACCGACAGGGCAAGCACCGGGGAGCTGTTTTTT.